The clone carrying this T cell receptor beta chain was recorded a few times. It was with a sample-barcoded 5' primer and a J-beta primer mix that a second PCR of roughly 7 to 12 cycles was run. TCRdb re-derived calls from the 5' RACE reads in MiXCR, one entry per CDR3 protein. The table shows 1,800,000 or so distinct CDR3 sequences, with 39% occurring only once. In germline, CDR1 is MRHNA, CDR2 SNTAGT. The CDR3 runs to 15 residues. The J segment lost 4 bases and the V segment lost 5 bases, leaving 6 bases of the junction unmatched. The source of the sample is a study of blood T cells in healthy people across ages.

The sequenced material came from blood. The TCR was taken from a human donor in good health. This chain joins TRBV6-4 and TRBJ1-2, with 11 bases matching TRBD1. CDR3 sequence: CASSLKGQGAYGYTF. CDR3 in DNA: TGTGCCAGCAGTTTAAAAGGACAGGGGGCCTATGGCTACACCTTC.